This TCR beta chain is drawn from a study of CD8 T cells in ankylosing spondylitis. Study findings and constraints: Roughly 8 highly homologous variants made up a TCR beta motif that seemed to typify ankylosing spondylitis blood.

Many counts were recorded for this clonotype. The antigen remains undetermined. The CDR3 has 11 residues. The germline gives CDR1 SQVTM, CDR2 ANQGSEA. V lost 1 base to trimming and J lost 13 bases, with 11 bases between them. Libraries for TCR beta were made by quantitative 5'-RACE with molecular barcodes. MiXCR was run by TCRdb on the 5' RACE reads, yielding one entry per CDR3 protein. The sample includes 700,000 to 1,000,000 distinct CDR3 sequences, about an eighth of them seen just once. Sequencing input: blood, either unsorted or a sorted T cell fraction (not recorded which). V gene TRBV29-1 combines with J gene TRBJ2-1; D is possibly TRBD1 or TRBD2 (5 bases each). The clonotype was recovered from a male donor with ankylosing spondylitis. CDR3 DNA sequence: TGCAGCGTTGAAGTTGGGACCAACCAGTTCTTC. It encodes CSVEVGTNQFF.